This T cell receptor beta chain is from a study of CD8 T cells in ankylosing spondylitis. This clonotype was found once. One base away lies a much larger clone, so this may be a sequencing read error. TCRdb itself ran the 5' RACE reads through MiXCR, one entry per CDR3 protein. The sample lists approximately 200,000 distinct CDR3 sequences; around 13% were seen once. The CDR3 covers 13 residues. Germline assignment: CDR1 LGHDT and CDR2 YNNKEL (reference sequence). The receptor comes from a female donor with ankylosing spondylitis or in good health (not recorded which). The rearrangement uses TRBV3-1 and TRBJ2-7; D not certain. Sequences were obtained from blood, either unsorted or a sorted T cell fraction (not recorded which). CDR3 bases: TGTGCCAGCAGCCAGGAAGGCCCCTACGACCAGTACTTC. It specifies CASSQEGPYDQYF.